The text below deals with one T cell receptor (beta chain). The sample originates from a study of blood T cell repertoires in COVID-19. About the study: Specimens from acute and convalescent COVID-19 originated in the United States, Italy and Spain. Nucleic acid was either cDNA or gDNA, and it came from T cells, B-cell-depleted T cells, or PBMCs.

CDR3 length equals 17 residues. The germline CDR1 and CDR2 sequences are MDHEN and SYDVKM. V was clipped by 1 base and J by 4 bases, with 19 bases between them. As processed by the authors: Amplified reference gene primers provided the basis for estimating nucleated cell counts. The data were produced by immunoSEQ multiplex PCR, yet TCRdb's version contains in-frame clones alone and is incomplete. The V and J calls and clone size are taken from that table; D and trimming were inferred from the DNA. The table lists about 190,000 clones, around 91% of them singletons. The genes are TRBV28 and TRBJ1-2, with TRBD1 as a possible D gene (5 bases). The origin of this receptor is a man aged 50 to 59 with acute or convalescent COVID-19. The source material was peripheral blood. Here the CDR3 reads CASSLYPTTVPGYGYTF. CDR3 sequence (DNA): TGTGCCAGCAGTTTATACCCGACGACAGTCCCCGGCTATGGCTACACCTTC.